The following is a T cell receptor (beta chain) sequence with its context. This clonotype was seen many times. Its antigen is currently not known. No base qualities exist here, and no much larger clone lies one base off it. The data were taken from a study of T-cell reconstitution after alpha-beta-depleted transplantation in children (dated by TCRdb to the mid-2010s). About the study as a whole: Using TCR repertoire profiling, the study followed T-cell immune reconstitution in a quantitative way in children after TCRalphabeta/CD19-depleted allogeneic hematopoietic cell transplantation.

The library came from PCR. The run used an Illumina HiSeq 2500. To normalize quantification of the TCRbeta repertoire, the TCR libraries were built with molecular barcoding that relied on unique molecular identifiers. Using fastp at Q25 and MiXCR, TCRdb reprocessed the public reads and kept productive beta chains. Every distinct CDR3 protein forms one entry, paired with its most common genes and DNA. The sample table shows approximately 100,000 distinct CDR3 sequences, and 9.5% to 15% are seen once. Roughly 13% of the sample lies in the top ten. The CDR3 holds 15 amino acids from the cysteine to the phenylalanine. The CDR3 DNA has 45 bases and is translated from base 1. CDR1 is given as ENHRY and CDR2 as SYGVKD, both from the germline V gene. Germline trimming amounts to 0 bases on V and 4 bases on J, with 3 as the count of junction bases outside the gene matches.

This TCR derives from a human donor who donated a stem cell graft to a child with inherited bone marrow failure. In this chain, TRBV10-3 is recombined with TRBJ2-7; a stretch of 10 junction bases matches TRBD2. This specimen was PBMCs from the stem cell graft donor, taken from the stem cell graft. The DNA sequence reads TGTGCCATCAGTGAGTCCGGGACTAGCGCTTACGAGCAGTACTTC. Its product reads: CAISESGTSAYEQYF.